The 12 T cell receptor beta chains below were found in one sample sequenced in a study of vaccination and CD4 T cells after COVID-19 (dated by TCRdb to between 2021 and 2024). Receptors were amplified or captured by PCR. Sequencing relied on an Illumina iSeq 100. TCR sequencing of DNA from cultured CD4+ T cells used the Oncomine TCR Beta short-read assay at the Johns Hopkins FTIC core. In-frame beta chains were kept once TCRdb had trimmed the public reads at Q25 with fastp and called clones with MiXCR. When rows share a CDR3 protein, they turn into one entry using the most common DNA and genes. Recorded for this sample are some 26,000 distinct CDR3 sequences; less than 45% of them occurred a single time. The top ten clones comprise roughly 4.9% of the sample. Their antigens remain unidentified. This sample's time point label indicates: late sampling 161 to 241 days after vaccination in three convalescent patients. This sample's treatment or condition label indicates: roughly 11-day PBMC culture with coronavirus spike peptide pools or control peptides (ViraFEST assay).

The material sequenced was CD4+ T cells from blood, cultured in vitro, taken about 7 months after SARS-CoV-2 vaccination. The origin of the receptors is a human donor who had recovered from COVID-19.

The CDR3: CASSPGLPASYEQYF. For the CDR3, the DNA is TGTGCCAGCTCACCCGGCTTGCCCGCGTCCTACGAGCAGTACTTC. V usage is TRBV18 and J usage is TRBJ2-7; D unclear. V lost 3 bases and J 1 base, leaving 13 bases between the germline ends. This CDR3 region has 15 residues. Germline loops: CDR1 KGHSH, CDR2 LQKENI.

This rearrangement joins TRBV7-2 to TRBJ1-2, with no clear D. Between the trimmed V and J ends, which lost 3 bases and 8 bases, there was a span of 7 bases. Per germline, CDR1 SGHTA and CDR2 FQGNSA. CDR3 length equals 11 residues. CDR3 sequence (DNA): TGTGCCAGCAGCTTTGGGCAGGGCTACACCTTC. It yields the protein CASSFGQGYTF.

The CDR3: CASKPGAGTAIYGYTF. CDR3 coding DNA: TGTGCCAGCAAACCGGGGGCAGGGACGGCTATTTACGGCTACACCTTC. V gene TRBV7-2 combines with J gene TRBJ1-2; a possible D gene is TRBD1 (6 bases). Germline V gene data show CDR1 as SGHTA and CDR2 as FQGNSA. The CDR3 totals 16 residues. Trimming pared 7 bases from V and 8 bases from J, leaving 26 bases between.

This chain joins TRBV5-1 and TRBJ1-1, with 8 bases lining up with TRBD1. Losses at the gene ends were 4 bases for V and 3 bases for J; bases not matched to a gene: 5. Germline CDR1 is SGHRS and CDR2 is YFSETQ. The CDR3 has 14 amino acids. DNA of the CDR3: TGCGCCAGCAGCGCGGACAGGGCGGACACTGAAGCTTTCTTT. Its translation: CASSADRADTEAFF. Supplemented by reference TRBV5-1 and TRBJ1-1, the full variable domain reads KAGVTQTPRYLIKTRGQQVTLSCSPISGHRSVSWYQQTPGQGLQFLFEYFSETQRNKGNFPGRFSGRQFSNSRSEMNVSTLELGDSALYLCASSADRADTEAFFGQGTRLTVV.

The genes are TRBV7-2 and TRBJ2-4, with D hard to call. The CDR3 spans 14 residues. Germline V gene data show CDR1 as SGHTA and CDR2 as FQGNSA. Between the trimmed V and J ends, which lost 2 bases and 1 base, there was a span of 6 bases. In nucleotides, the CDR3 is TGTGCCAGCAGCTTATCTGGTGCCAAAAACATTCAGTACTTC. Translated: CASSLSGAKNIQYF.

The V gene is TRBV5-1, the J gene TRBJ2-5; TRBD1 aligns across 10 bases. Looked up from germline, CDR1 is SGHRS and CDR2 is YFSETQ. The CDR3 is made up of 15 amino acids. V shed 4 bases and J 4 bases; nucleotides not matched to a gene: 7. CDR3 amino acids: CASSTGQGRRETQYF. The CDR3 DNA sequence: TGCGCCAGCAGCACGGGACAGGGGCGTCGAGAGACCCAGTACTTC.

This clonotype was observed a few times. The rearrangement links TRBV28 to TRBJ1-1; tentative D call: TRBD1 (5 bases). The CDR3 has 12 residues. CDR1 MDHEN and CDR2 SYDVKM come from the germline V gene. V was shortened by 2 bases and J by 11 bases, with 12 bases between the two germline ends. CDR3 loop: CASSLRGSGAFF. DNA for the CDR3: TGTGCCAGCAGTTTAAGGGGATCTGGGGCTTTCTTT.

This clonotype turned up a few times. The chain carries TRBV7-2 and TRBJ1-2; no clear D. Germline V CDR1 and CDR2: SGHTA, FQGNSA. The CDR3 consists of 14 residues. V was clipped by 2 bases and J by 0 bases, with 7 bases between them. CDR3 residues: CASSLRKANYGYTF. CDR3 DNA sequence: TGTGCCAGCAGCTTACGAAAAGCTAACTATGGCTACACCTTC.

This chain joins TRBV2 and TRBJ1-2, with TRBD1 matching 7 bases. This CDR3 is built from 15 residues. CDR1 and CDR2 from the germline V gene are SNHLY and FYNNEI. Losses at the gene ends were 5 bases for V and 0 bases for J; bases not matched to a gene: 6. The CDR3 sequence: CASSKQGTANYGYTF. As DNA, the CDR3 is TGTGCCAGCAGTAAACAGGGGACCGCTAACTATGGCTACACCTTC. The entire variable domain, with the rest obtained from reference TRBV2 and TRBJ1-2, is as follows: EPEVTQTPSHQVTQMGQEVILRCVPISNHLYFYWYRQILGQKVEFLVSFYNNEISEKSEIFDDQFSVERPDGSNFTLKIRSTKLEDSAMYFCASSKQGTANYGYTFGSGTRLTVV.

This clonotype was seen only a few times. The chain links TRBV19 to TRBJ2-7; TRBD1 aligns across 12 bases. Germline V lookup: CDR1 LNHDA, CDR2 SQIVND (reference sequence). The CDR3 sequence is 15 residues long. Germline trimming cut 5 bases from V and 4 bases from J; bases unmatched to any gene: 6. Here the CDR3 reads CASSRGTGGQYEQYF. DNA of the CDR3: TGTGCCAGTAGTCGAGGGACAGGGGGCCAGTACGAGCAGTACTTC.

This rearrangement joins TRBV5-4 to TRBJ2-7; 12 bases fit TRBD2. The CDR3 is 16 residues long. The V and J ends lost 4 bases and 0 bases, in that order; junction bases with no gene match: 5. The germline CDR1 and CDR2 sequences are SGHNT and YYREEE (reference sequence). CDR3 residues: CASSKRLAGASYEQYF. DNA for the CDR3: TGTGCCAGCAGCAAGCGACTAGCGGGAGCCTCCTACGAGCAGTACTTC.

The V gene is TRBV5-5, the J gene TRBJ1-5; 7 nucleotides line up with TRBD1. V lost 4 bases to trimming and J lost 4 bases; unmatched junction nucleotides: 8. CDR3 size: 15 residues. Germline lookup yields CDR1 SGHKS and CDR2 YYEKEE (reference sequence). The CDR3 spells CASSVTGTANQPQHF. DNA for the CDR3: TGTGCCAGCAGCGTGACAGGGACAGCGAATCAGCCCCAGCATTTT.